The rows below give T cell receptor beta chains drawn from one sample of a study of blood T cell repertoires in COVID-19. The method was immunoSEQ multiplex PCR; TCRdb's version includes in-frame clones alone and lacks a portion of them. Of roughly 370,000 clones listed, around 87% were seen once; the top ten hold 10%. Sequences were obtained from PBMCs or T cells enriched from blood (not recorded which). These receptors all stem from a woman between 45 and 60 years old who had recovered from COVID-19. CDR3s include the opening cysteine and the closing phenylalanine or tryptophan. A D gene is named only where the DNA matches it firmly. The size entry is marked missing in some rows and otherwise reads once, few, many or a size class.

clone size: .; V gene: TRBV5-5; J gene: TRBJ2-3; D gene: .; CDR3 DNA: TGTGCCAGCAGCGGCAGGCCTTTTTGGGATACGCAGTATTTT; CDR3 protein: CASSGRPFWDTQYF
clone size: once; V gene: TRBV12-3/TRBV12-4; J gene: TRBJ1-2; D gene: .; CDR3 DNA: TGTGCCAGCAGTTTTCCTCCTAGTTTC; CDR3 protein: CASSFPPSF
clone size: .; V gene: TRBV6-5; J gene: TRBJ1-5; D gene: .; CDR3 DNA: TGTGCCAGCAGTATACAGGGTAACAATCAGCCCCAGCATTTT; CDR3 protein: CASSIQGNNQPQHF
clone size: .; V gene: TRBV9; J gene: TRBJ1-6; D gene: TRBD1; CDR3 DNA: TGTGCCAGCAGCCCGACCAGTGGGGACAGCGGTTCACCCCTCCACTTT; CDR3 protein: CASSPTSGDSGSPLHF
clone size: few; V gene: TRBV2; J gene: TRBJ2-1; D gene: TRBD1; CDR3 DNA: TGTGCCAGCAGTAAGACAGGGGCCGTAATCAATGAGCAGTTCTTC; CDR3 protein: CASSKTGAVINEQFF
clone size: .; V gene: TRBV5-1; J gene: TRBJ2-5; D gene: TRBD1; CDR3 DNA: TGCGCCAGCAGCTTTGGACAGGGTAAAGAGACCCAGTACTTC; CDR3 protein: CASSFGQGKETQYF
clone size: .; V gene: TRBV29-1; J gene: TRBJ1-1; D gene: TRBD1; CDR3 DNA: TGCAGCGTTACGACAGGGACCGCTGAAGCTTTCTTT; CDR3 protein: CSVTTGTAEAFF
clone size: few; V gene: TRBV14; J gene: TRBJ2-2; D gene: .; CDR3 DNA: TGTGCCAGCAGCGGCCGGGGTTGGGGATGGACCGGGGAGCTGTTTTTT; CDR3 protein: CASSGRGWGWTGELFF
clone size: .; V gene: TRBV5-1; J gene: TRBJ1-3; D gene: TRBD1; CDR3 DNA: TGCGCCAGCAGAGTGGCCCAGGGGGGCTCTGGAAACACCATATATTTT; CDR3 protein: CASRVAQGGSGNTIYF
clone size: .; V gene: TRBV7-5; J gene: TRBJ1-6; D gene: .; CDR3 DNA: TGTGCCAGAAGCTCATCGACAGGGGCGAGGAATTCACCCCTCCACTTT; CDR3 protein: CARSSSTGARNSPLHF
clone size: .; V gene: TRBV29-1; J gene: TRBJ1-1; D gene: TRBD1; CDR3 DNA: TGCAGCGTCGGACAGGGCGGGACTGAAGCTTTCTTT; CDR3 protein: CSVGQGGTEAFF
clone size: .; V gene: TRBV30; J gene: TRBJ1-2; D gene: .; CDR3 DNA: TGTGCCTGGAGTAAGGTTTTTGGGCAGGGCCGCTTC; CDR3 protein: CAWSKVFGQGRF
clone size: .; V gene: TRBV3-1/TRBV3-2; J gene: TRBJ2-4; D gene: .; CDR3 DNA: TGTGCCAGCAGCCAATACGCTTCGGGCATTCAGTACTTC; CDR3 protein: CASSQYASGIQYF
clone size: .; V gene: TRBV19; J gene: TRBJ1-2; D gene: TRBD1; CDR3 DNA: TGTGCCAGTAGTATAGGAGGGCCAGGACAGGTCTATGGCTACACCTTC; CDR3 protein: CASSIGGPGQVYGYTF
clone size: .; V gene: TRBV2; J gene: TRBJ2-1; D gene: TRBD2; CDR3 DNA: TGTGCCAGCGGGGGGGACAATGAGCAGTTCTTC; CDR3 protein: CASGGDNEQFF
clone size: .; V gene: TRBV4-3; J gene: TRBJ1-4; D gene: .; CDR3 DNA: TGCGCCAGCAGCCAAGATCCCAGTGCAACTAATGAAAAACTGTTTTTT; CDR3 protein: CASSQDPSATNEKLFF
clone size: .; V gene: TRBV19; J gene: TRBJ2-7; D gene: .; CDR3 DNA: TGTGCCAGTAGTATGGTGGGCGTTGCCTACGAGCAGTACTTC; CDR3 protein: CASSMVGVAYEQYF
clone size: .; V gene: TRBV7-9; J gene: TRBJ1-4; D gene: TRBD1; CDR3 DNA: TGTGCCAGCGGCTGGCAGGGGGCTAATGAAAAACTGTTTTTT; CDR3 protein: CASGWQGANEKLFF
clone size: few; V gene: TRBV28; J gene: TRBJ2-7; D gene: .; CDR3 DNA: TGTGCCAGCAGTTTAGTCAGGGGTGCCTACGAGCAGTACTTC; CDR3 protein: CASSLVRGAYEQYF